This T cell receptor (beta chain) was recovered during a study of vaccination effects on CD4 cells after COVID-19. Within the ViraFEST assay, antigen-specific CD4+ T cells underwent expansion with viral peptide pools prior to sequencing. Following culture for more than 9 days, CD4+ T cells were isolated. Vaccine recipients, nucleocapsid antibody negative, had no prior SARS-CoV-2 infection. Points on this clone: Its antigen is unknown.

CDR3 length equals 13 residues. With 3 bases removed from V and 4 bases from J, the gap between germline ends came to 10 bases. Assay: immunoSEQ multiplex PCR; the TCRdb copy retains only in-frame clones and omits some. The table lists about 31,000 clones, roughly two thirds of them singletons, with around 30% in the top ten. The material sequenced was CD4+ T cells from PBMCs cultured with HCoV-229E spike peptides, taken before COVID-19 vaccination. The sequence came from a human donor who received a COVID-19 vaccine. The rearrangement joins TRBV12-3 or TRBV12-4 to TRBJ2-7, with D possibly matching TRBD2 (6 bases). The CDR3 loop is CASSFSRGYEQYF. In DNA form, the CDR3 reads TGTGCCAGCAGTTTTTCGCGGGGTTACGAGCAGTACTTC.